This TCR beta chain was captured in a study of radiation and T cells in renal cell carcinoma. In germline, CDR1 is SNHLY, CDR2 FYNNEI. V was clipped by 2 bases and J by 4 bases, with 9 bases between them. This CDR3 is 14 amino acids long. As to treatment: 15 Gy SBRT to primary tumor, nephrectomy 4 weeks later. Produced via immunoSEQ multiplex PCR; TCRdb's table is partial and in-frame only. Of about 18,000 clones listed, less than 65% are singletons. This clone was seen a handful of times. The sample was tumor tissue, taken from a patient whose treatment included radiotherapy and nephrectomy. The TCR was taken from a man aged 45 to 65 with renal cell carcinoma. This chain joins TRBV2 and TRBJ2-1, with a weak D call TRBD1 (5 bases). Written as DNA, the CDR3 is TGTGCCAGCAGTGAACCGACAGTTTACAATGAGCAGTTCTTC. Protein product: CASSEPTVYNEQFF.